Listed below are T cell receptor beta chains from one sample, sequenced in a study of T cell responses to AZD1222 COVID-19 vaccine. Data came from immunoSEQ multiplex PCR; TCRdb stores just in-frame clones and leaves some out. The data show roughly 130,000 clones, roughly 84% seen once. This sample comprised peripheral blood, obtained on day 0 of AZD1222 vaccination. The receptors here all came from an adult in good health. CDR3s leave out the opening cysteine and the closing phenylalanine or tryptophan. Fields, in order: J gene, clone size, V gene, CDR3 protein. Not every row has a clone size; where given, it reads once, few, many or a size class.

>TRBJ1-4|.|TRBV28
ASSTPGQGVEKLF
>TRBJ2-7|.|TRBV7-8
ASSLKRERPYEQY
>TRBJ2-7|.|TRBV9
ASSVDPQNDEQY
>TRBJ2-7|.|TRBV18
ASSLKVAGSYEQY
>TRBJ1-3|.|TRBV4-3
ASSQGPELGNTIY
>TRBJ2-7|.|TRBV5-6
ASSLGFVSYEQY
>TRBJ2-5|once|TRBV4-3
ASSQDWRTSGAWGETQY
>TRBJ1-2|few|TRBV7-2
ASSLQGAAYGYT
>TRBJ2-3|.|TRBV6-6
ASSYQQGMDTQY
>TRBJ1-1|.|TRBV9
ASRRGGMNTEAF
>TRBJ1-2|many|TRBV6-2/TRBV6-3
ASSWEGYGYT
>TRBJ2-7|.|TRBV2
ASSEQGPYEQY
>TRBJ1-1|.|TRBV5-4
ASSDWTGGNTEAF
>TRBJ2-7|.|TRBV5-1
ASSFTGTTYEQY
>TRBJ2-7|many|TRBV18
ASSLGAQTYEQY
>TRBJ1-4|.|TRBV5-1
ASSWMGQTNEKLF
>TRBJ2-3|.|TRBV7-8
ASSIRTGRLLGTDTQY
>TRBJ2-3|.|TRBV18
ASSPGGEDTQY
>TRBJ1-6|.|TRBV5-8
ASSFPGNNSPLH
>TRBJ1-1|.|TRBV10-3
AISDGNTEAF
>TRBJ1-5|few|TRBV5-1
ASSLGGQTHQPQH
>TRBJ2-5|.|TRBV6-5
ASSLDTKETQY
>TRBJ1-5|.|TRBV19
ASSPGPNNQPQH
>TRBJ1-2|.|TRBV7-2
ASNGMGNYGYT
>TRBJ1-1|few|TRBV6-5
ASSYSGGENTEAF
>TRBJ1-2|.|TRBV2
AARTGGNYGYT
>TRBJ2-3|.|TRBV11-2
ASSQRTGLSDTQY
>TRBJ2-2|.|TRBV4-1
ASSQGLAGNGELF
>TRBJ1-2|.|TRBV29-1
SVEDFASNYGYT
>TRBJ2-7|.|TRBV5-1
ASSSATGGAYEQY
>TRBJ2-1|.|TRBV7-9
ASTFNWGDEQF
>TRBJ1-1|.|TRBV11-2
ASSLATGGNTEAF
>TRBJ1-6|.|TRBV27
ASSLKAGGVNSPLH
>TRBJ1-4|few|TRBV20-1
SASTMGTRFQSTNEKLF
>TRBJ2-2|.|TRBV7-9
ASSPRGGATGELF
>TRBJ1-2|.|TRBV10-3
AISVSDDGGYT
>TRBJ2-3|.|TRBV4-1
ASSQAAPGVLTDTQY
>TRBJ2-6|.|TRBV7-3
ASSLTVTGANVLT
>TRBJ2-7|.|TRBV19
ASSMSPTGYEQY
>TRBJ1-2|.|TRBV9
ASSMTGGSSYGYT
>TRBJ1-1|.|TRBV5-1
ASSLTTGTEAF
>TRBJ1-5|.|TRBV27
ASSSGQGSSNQPQH
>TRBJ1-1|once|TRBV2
ASKKEQLTTEAF
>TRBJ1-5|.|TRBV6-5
ASSYSYQGNQPQH